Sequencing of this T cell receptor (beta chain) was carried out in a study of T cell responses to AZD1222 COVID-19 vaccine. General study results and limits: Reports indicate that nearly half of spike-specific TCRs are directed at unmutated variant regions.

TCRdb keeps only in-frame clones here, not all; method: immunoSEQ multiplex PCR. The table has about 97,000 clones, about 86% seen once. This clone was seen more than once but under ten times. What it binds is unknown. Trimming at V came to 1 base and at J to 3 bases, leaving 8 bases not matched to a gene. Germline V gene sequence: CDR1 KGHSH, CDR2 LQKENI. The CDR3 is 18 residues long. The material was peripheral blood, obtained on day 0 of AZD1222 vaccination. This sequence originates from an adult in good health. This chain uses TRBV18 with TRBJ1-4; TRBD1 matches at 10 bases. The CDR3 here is CASSPRNRDRGANEKLFF. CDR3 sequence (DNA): TGTGCCAGCTCACCACGAAACCGGGACAGGGGTGCTAATGAAAAACTGTTTTTT.